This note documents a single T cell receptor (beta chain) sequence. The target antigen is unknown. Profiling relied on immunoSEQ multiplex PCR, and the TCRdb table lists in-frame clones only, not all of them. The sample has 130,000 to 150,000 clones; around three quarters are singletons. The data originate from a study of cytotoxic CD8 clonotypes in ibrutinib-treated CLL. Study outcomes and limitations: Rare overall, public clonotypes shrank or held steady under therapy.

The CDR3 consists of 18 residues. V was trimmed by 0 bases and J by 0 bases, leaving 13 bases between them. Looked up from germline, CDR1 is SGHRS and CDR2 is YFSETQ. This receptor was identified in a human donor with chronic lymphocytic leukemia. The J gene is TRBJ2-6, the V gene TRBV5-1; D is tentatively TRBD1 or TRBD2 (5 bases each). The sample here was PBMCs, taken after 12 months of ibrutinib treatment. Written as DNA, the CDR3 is TGCGCCAGCAGCTTGGGGTGGGGAGACAGCTCTGGGGCCAACGTCCTGACTTTC. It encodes CASSLGWGDSSGANVLTF.